Listed below are T cell receptor beta chains from one sample, sequenced in a study of blood T cell repertoires in COVID-19. Clones were read by immunoSEQ multiplex PCR, and TCRdb kept only the in-frame ones, dropping some. The profile covers 95,000 to 100,000 clones, with roughly nine tenths appearing a single time and roughly 17% taken by the ten largest. The sample was peripheral blood. The receptors come from a man aged 45-60 years with acute or convalescent COVID-19. The CDR3 runs from the conserved cysteine through the conserved F or W. The order of the fields is V gene, clone size, J gene, D gene, CDR3 length, CDR3 protein, CDR3 DNA. The D gene is left open where the match is weak. Clone size is given for some rows only: seen once, a few or many times, or a class if the clone is expanded.

TRBV7-9	-	TRBJ2-1	TRBD2	17	CASSLVAGVSSYNEQFF	TGTGCCAGCAGCTTAGTGGCGGGGGTTAGCTCCTACAATGAGCAGTTCTTC
TRBV3-1/TRBV3-2	-	TRBJ2-7	-	16	CASSPGLPGALNEQYF	TGTGCCAGCAGCCCAGGGCTGCCGGGAGCCCTGAACGAGCAGTACTTC
TRBV3-1/TRBV3-2	once	TRBJ1-3	-	13	CASTPGTGNTIYF	TGTGCCAGCACGCCGGGTACTGGAAACACCATATATTTT
TRBV2	-	TRBJ2-3	TRBD2	17	CASSGTSGGPGPDTQYF	TGTGCCAGCAGCGGGACTAGCGGGGGCCCAGGGCCAGATACGCAGTATTTT
TRBV11-2	-	TRBJ1-2	-	12	CASSSGGTSYTF	TGTGCCAGCAGTAGCGGCGGAACCAGCTACACCTTC
TRBV5-8	once	TRBJ2-7	-	12	CASSLSKYEQYF	TGTGCCAGCAGCTTAAGCAAGTACGAGCAGTACTTC
TRBV7-2	-	TRBJ1-1	-	14	CASSLRPTGGIAFF	TGTGCCAGCAGCTTAAGGCCCACAGGCGGAATAGCTTTCTTT
TRBV19	-	TRBJ2-5	TRBD1	14	CASSIGQGEETQYF	TGTGCCAGTAGTATTGGCCAGGGGGAAGAGACCCAGTACTTC
TRBV9	-	TRBJ2-3	-	15	CASSVRTSSTDTQYF	TGTGCCAGCAGCGTCAGGACTTCATCAACAGATACGCAGTATTTT
TRBV19	-	TRBJ1-1	-	13	CASSVVGRAEAFF	TGTGCCAGTAGTGTCGTAGGGAGGGCTGAAGCTTTCTTT
TRBV2	-	TRBJ2-5	TRBD1	13	CASKGTVEETQYF	TGTGCCAGCAAAGGGACAGTTGAAGAGACCCAGTACTTC
TRBV6-5	once	TRBJ1-2	TRBD1	15	CASRKRQGSGYGYTF	TGTGCCAGCAGAAAGAGACAGGGAAGTGGCTATGGCTACACCTTC
TRBV2	once	TRBJ2-1	-	15	CASSEALTSYNEQFF	TGTGCCAGCAGTGAAGCGCTTACTTCCTACAATGAGCAGTTCTTC
TRBV24-1	-	TRBJ1-2	TRBD1	16	CATSHRGKRGNYGYTF	TGTGCCACCAGTCACAGGGGAAAGAGAGGGAACTATGGCTACACCTTC
TRBV27	-	TRBJ2-5	TRBD1	17	CASSPRTGSITAETQYF	TGTGCCAGCAGTCCACGGACAGGCAGCATTACGGCGGAGACCCAGTACTTC
TRBV7-9	-	TRBJ1-6	-	13	CASSLAPNSPLHF	TGTGCCAGCAGCTTAGCTCCAAATTCACCCCTCCACTTT